These 21 T cell receptor beta chains originate from one sample sequenced in a study of memory CD4+ T cells and cytomegalovirus serostatus. Profiled with immunoSEQ multiplex PCR; TCRdb holds only in-frame clones, not every one. The table records under 80,000 clones, roughly 78% of them present only once. The sort gate was single viable CD3+CD4+CD8-CD45RO+ cells for memory CD4+ T cells. Sequenced sample: memory CD4+ T cells from blood. Source of these receptors: an adult in good health and CMV-seropositive.

This clone has just one count. It is unclear where the CDR3 begins or ends on the DNA, so no DNA is shown, and the CDR3 is as TCRdb lists it. This chain uses TRBV5-6 with TRBJ1-2; TRBD1, the D gene given by the table, was not confirmed from the DNA. Germline V gene data show CDR1 as SGHDT and CDR2 as YYEEEE. Including both end residues, the CDR3 is 14 amino acids long. CDR3 residues: CASSSSDRADGYTF.

This clone showed up just a few times. The V call is TRBV5-1, the J call TRBJ2-2; D is perhaps TRBD1 (6 bases). Germline V gene lookup returns CDR1 SGHRS and CDR2 YFSETQ. The CDR3 runs 15 residues. Trimming removed 4 bases at V and 0 bases at J, with 10 bases between. The CDR3 DNA reads TGCGCCAGCAGCAAGGACAGTACGAACACCGGGGAGCTGTTTTTT. Translating it yields CASSKDSTNTGELFF.

This clone was counted only a few times. V usage is TRBV19 and J usage is TRBJ2-2; D is perhaps TRBD1 (6 bases). V dropped 9 bases and J dropped 2 bases, with 10 bases sitting between them. Germline V lookup: CDR1 LNHDA, CDR2 SQIVND (reference sequence). The CDR3 sequence is 13 residues long. The CDR3 loop is CARRQENTGELFF. As DNA, the CDR3 is TGTGCCAGACGACAGGAAAACACCGGGGAGCTGTTTTTT.

The V call is TRBV6-5, the J call TRBJ1-1, with a weak D call TRBD1 (5 bases). CDR3 length: 15 amino acids. CDR1 MNHEY and CDR2 SVGAGI come from the germline V gene. V was cut by 6 bases and J by 1 base, with 15 bases left in between. This CDR3 reads CASRNPRGGNTEAFF. CDR3 DNA: TGTGCCAGCAGGAACCCACGGGGGGGGAACACTGAAGCTTTCTTT.

In regard to this clone: A much larger clonotype is one base distant, so this may be a read error. The J gene is TRBJ1-1, the V gene TRBV5-4; D is possibly TRBD1 (5 bases). Trimming removed 3 bases from V and 1 base from J, with 7 bases in between. The CDR3 length is 13 residues. Germline V gives CDR1 SGHNT, CDR2 YYREEE (reference sequence). This chain's CDR3 is CASSSQGNTEAFF. The CDR3 nucleotides are TGTGCCAGCAGCTCGCAGGGGAACACTGAAGCTTTCTTT.

The CDR3 DNA sequence: TGTGCCAGCAGCTTGGGCGGCCCAGATACGCAGTATTTT. Protein product: CASSLGGPDTQYF. The chain links TRBV5-4 to TRBJ2-3; D is uncertain. With 0 bases removed from V and 4 bases from J, the gap between germline ends came to 6 bases. Germline CDR1 reads SGHNT; CDR2 reads YYREEE (reference sequence). This CDR3 contains 13 residues.

This clone has more than one count but fewer than ten. The V and J genes are TRBV6-5 and TRBJ1-4, with 7 bases identical to TRBD1. Per germline, CDR1 MNHEY and CDR2 SVGAGI. V shed 6 bases and J 4 bases; nucleotides not matched to a gene: 8. This CDR3 has 15 residues. CDR3 in amino acids: CASRPGDRVNEKLFF. The CDR3 DNA sequence: TGTGCCAGCAGACCGGGCGACAGGGTTAATGAAAAACTGTTTTTT.

The J gene is TRBJ1-4, the V gene TRBV5-4, with D possibly being TRBD1 (6 bases). Deletions cut 0 bases from V and 8 bases from J, with 11 bases between. The germline V gene has CDR1 SGHNT and CDR2 YYREEE (reference sequence). The CDR3 totals 14 residues. The CDR3 is CASSLDRVEEKLFF. DNA of the CDR3: TGTGCCAGCAGCTTGGACAGGGTTGAAGAAAAACTGTTTTTT.

The chain joins TRBV6-1 to TRBJ1-2; the match to TRBD1 covers 8 bases. V was clipped by 6 bases and J by 2 bases; unmatched bases: 2. Germline lookup yields CDR1 MNHNS and CDR2 SASEGT. This CDR3 is 13 amino acids long. The CDR3 nucleotides read TGTGCCAGCAGGGACAGGGAGAACTATGGCTACACCTTC. Amino acid sequence: CASRDRENYGYTF.

V usage is TRBV5-1 and J usage is TRBJ2-2; 7 bases are a match to TRBD1. The CDR3 has 16 residues. The germline gives CDR1 SGHRS, CDR2 YFSETQ. V gave up 6 bases and J gave up 2 bases; unmatched junction bases: 10. CDR3: CASNPLGDSNTGELFF. The CDR3, as DNA: TGCGCCAGCAACCCGCTAGGGGACAGCAACACCGGGGAGCTGTTTTTT.

The chain links TRBV28 to TRBJ2-1; D is uncertain. V was trimmed by 7 bases and J by 2 bases, leaving 12 bases between them. Germline V lookup: CDR1 MDHEN, CDR2 SYDVKM. This CDR3 region has 14 residues. The CDR3 DNA reads as TGTGCCAGCAAGCTCAGGACCACCTACAATGAGCAGTTCTTC. Translation: CASKLRTTYNEQFF.

V is TRBV18 and J is TRBJ1-5, with D perhaps matching TRBD1 (5 bases). V dropped 5 bases and J dropped 7 bases, with 15 bases sitting between them. The germline V gene has CDR1 KGHSH and CDR2 LQKENI. CDR3 length equals 14 residues. CDR3 sequence: CASSTDSAGQPQHF. In DNA, the CDR3 is TGTGCCAGCTCAACCGACAGTGCAGGACAGCCCCAGCATTTT. Full variable domain (rest looked up from reference TRBV18 and TRBJ1-5): NAGVMQNPRHLVRRRGQEARLRCSPMKGHSHVYWYRQLPEEGLKFMVYLQKENIIDESGMPKERFSAEFPKEGPSILRIQQVVRGDSAAYFCASSTDSAGQPQHFGDGTRLSIL.

This clone occurred once. This rearrangement joins TRBV7-2 to TRBJ2-1; tentative D call: TRBD2 (7 bases). The CDR3 has 16 amino acids. Trimming shortened V by 1 base and J by 5 bases, and 15 bases separated the two germline ends. CDR1 is SGHTA, CDR2 FQGNSA, per germline. As DNA, the CDR3 is TGTGCCAGCAGCTTAGGGGGGGGCGACCCGCACAATGAGCAGTTCTTC. Residues: CASSLGGGDPHNEQFF. The full variable domain, completed using reference TRBV7-2 and TRBJ2-1, is GAGVSQSPSNKVTEKGKDVELRCDPISGHTALYWYRQSLGQGLEFLIYFQGNSAPDKSGLPSDRFSAERTGGSVSTLTIQRTQQEDSAVYLCASSLGGGDPHNEQFFGPGTRLTVL.

The chain links TRBV10-3 to TRBJ1-4; the match to TRBD1 covers 11 bases. Germline loops: CDR1 ENHRY, CDR2 SYGVKD. V shed 3 bases, J shed 8 bases, and the junction held 2 bases outside the gene matches. This CDR3 is 14 amino acids long. Written as DNA, the CDR3 is TGTGCCATCAGTGACGGGACAGGGGGGGAAAAACTGTTTTTT. Protein: CAISDGTGGEKLFF.

This clone occurred once. The chain recombines TRBV4-2 with TRBJ2-3; D may be TRBD1 or TRBD2 (5 bases each). V gave up 4 bases and J gave up 8 bases, with 16 bases separating them. Germline values: CDR1 LGHNA, CDR2 YNFKEQ. CDR3 length: 14 amino acids. CDR3: CASSRESGMGTQYF. DNA of the CDR3: TGTGCCAGCAGCCGGGAGTCAGGGATGGGTACGCAGTATTTT.

The chain links TRBV5-1 to TRBJ1-4; a weak D match, TRBD1 (6 bases). The CDR3 consists of 15 residues. Germline assignment: CDR1 SGHRS and CDR2 YFSETQ. The ends were cut back, 0 bases at V and 8 bases at J, with 14 bases in the middle. CDR3 sequence (DNA): TGCGCCAGCAGCTTGGCCGGGGGGGCGCGGGAAAAACTGTTTTTT. Translated: CASSLAGGAREKLFF.

This rearrangement joins TRBV10-1 to TRBJ1-1; the match to TRBD1 covers 7 bases. The germline V gene has CDR1 WNHNN and CDR2 SYGVQD (reference sequence). J was trimmed by 1 base and V by 5 bases; bases with no gene match: 4. This CDR3 is 14 amino acids long. The CDR3 is CASSLDRANTEAFF. The CDR3, as DNA: TGCGCCAGCAGTCTCGACAGGGCGAACACTGAAGCTTTCTTT.

This chain connects TRBV5-1 to TRBJ1-2; a possible D gene is TRBD1 (6 bases). Deletions cut 4 bases from V and 1 base from J, with 11 bases between. This CDR3 is built from 14 residues. Germline CDR1 and CDR2: SGHRS and YFSETQ. The CDR3 sequence is CASSVGQYNYGYTF. CDR3 nucleotide sequence: TGCGCCAGCAGCGTAGGACAGTATAACTATGGCTACACCTTC.

The chain combines TRBV9 with TRBJ2-2; possibly TRBD2 for D (5 bases). Germline V gives CDR1 SGDLS, CDR2 YYNGEE. The germline V and J ends were trimmed by 2 bases and 5 bases, with 10 bases remaining between them. This CDR3 has 14 amino acids. The CDR3 protein is CASSVAGLTGELFF. The CDR3 coding sequence is TGTGCCAGCAGCGTGGCGGGCTTAACCGGGGAGCTGTTTTTT. Full variable domain (missing parts from reference TRBV9 and TRBJ2-2): DSGVTQTPKHLITATGQRVTLRCSPRSGDLSVYWYQQSLDQGLQFLIQYYNGEERAKGNILERFSAQQFPDLHSELNLSSLELGDSALYFCASSVAGLTGELFFGEGSRLTVL.

This rearrangement joins TRBV10-3 to TRBJ1-3; D is undetermined. The V end lost 7 bases, the J end lost 7 bases, and 11 bases lay between the germline ends. Germline V gene sequence: CDR1 ENHRY, CDR2 SYGVKD. The CDR3 has 12 amino acids. This chain's CDR3 is CAIKGMWNTIYF. CDR3 in DNA: TGTGCCATCAAGGGAATGTGGAACACCATATATTTT.

J is TRBJ2-2 and V is TRBV27, with D perhaps matching TRBD2 (5 bases). Germline-derived CDR1 and CDR2 are MNHEY and SMNVEV (reference sequence). This CDR3 has 13 amino acids. V dropped 3 bases and J dropped 6 bases, with 8 bases sitting between them. CDR3 loop: CASSLSGSGELFF. The CDR3 nucleotides are TGTGCCAGCAGTTTGTCGGGGTCCGGGGAGCTGTTTTTT.